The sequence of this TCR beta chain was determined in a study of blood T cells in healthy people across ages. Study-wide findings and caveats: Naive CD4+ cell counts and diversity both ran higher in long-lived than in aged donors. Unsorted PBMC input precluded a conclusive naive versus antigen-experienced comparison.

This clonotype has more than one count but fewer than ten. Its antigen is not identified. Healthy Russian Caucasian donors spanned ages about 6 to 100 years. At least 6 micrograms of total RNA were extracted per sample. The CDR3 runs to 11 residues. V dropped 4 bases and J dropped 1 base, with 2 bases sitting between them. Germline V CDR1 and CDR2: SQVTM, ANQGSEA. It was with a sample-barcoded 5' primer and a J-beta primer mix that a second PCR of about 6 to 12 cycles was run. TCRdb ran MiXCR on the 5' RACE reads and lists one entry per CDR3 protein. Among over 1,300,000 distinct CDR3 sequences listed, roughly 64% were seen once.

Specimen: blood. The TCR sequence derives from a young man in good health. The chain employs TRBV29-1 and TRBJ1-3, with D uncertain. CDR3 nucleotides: TGCAGCGTTGGTTCTGGAAACACCATATATTTT. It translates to CSVGSGNTIYF.